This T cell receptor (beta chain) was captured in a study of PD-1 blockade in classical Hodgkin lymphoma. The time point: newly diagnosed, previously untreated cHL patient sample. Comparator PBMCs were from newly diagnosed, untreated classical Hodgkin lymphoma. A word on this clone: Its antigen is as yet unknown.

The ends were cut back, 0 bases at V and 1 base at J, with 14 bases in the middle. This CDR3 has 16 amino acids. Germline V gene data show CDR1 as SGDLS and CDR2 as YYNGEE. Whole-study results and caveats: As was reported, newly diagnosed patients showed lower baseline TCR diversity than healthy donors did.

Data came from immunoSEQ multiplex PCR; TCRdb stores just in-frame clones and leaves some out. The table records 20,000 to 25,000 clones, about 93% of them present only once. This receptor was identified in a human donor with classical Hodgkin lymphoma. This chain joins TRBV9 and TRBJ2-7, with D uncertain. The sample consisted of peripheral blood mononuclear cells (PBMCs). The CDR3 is CASSVGGSANSYEQYF. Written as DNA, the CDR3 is TGTGCCAGCAGCGTAGGTGGGTCAGCCAATTCCTACGAGCAGTACTTC.